The clone carrying this TCR beta chain has more than one count but fewer than ten. What it binds is unknown. Every bit of the isolated RNA underwent reverse transcription, so sequencing read expressed TCRB transcripts. The protocol was immunoSEQ multiplex PCR, while the TCRdb copy is restricted to in-frame clones and leaves out a portion. The data show 130,000 to 150,000 clones, just over 9% seen once. This sample was taken from a study of beta chain features in type 1 diabetes. Notes on the study in general: A greater similarity of naive, central memory and Treg TCRB repertoires was seen among patients than among healthy donors.

V lost 4 bases to trimming and J lost 3 bases; unmatched junction nucleotides: 12. This CDR3 is built from 16 residues. CDR1 SGHRS and CDR2 YFSETQ come from the germline V gene. Specimen: central memory CD4+ T cells from blood. This receptor was obtained from a man aged 18-30 years in good health. The V gene is TRBV5-1, the J gene TRBJ2-7, with TRBD1 matching 8 bases. The CDR3 spells CASSQGDRGMIYEQYF. The CDR3 coding sequence is TGCGCCAGCAGCCAGGGTGACAGGGGCATGATCTACGAGCAGTACTTC.